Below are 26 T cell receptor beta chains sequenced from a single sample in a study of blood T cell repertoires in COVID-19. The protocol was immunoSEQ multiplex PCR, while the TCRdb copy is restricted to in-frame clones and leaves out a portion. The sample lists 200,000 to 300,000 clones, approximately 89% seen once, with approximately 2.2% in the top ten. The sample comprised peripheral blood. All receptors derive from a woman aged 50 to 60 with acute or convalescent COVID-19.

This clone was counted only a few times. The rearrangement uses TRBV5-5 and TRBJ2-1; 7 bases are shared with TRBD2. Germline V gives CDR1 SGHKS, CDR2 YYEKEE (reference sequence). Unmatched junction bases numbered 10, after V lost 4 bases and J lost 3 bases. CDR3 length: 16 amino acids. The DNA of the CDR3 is TGTGCCAGCAGCGCGGGGGAGGGGACCCACTACAATGAGCAGTTCTTC. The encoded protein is CASSAGEGTHYNEQFF.

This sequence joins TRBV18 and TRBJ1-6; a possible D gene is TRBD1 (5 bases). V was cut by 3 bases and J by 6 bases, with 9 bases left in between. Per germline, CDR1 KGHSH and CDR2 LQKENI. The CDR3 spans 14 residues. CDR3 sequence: CASSPTVVNSPLHF. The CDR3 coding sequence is TGTGCCAGCTCACCGACAGTGGTTAATTCACCCCTCCACTTT.

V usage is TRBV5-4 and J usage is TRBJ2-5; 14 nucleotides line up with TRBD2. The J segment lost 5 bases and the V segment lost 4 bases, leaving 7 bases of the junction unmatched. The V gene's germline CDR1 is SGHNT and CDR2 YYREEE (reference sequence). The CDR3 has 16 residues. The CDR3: CASSPGTSGRGETQYF. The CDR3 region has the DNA TGTGCCAGCAGCCCGGGGACTAGCGGGAGAGGTGAGACCCAGTACTTC.

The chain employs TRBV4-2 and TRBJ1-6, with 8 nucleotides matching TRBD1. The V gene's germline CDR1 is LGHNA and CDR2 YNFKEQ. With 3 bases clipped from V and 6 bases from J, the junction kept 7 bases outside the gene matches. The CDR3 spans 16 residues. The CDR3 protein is CASSQSRGRGNSPLHF. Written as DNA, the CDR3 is TGTGCCAGCAGCCAGAGCAGGGGGCGCGGTAATTCACCCCTCCACTTT.

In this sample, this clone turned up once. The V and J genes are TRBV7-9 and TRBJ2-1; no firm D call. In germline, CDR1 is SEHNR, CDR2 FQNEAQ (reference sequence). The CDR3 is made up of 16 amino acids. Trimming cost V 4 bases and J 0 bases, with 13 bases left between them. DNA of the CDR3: TGTGCCAGCAGCTCAGTGACTGGAAGCTCCTACAATGAGCAGTTCTTC. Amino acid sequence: CASSSVTGSSYNEQFF.

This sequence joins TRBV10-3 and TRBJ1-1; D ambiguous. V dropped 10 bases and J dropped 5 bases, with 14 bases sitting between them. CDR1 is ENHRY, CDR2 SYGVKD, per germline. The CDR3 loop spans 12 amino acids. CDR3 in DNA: TGTGCCACCCAAGATGGGAGGACTGAAGCTTTCTTT. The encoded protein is CATQDGRTEAFF.

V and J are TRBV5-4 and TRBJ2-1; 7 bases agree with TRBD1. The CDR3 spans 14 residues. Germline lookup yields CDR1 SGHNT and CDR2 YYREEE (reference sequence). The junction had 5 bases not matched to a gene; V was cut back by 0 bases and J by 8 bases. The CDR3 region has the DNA TGTGCCAGCAGCTTGGAGAACAGGGGCGATGAGCAGTTCTTC. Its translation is CASSLENRGDEQFF. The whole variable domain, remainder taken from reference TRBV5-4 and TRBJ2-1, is ETGVTQSPTHLIKTRGQQVTLRCSSQSGHNTVSWYQQALGQGPQFIFQYYREEENGRGNFPPRFSGLQFPNYSSELNVNALELDDSALYLCASSLENRGDEQFFGPGTRLTVL.

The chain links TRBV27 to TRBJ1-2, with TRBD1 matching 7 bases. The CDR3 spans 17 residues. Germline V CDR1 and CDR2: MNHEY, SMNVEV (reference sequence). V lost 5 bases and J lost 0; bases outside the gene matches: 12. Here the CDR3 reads CASSTLTGRTTNYGYTF. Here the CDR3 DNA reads TGTGCCAGCAGTACCCTGACAGGGAGAACCACTAACTATGGCTACACCTTC.

CDR3: CASSLVVSINSNQPQHF. The CDR3 DNA sequence: TGTGCCAGCAGCTTAGTCGTGAGCATCAATAGCAATCAGCCCCAGCATTTT. V is TRBV7-2 and J is TRBJ1-5, with D unresolved. CDR1 is SGHTA, CDR2 FQGNSA, per germline. Trimming took 1 base from V and 0 from J, leaving 13 bases between them. The CDR3 extends over 17 amino acids.

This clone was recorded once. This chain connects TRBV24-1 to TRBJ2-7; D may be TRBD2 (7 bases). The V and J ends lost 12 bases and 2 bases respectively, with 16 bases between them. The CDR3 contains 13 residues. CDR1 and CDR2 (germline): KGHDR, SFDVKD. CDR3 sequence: CAPRGDTTYEQYF. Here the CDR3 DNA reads TGTGCCCCTCGGGGGGACACAACCTACGAGCAGTACTTC.

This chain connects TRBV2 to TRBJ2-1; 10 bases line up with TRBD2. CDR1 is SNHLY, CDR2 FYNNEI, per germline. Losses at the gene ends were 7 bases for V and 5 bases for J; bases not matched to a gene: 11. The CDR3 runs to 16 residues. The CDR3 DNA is TGTGCCAGCACCGCTGGGAGCGGGAGGGGAAACAATGAGCAGTTCTTC. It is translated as CASTAGSGRGNNEQFF.

This CDR3 reads CAWSEQGGKAFF. The CDR3, as DNA: TGTGCCTGGAGCGAACAGGGGGGGAAAGCTTTCTTT. The chain carries TRBV30 and TRBJ1-1; 8 bases fit TRBD1. Trimming cost V 3 bases and J 9 bases; bases outside gene matches: 6. This CDR3 comprises 12 residues. CDR1 is GTSNPN and CDR2 is SVGIG in the germline V gene (reference sequence).

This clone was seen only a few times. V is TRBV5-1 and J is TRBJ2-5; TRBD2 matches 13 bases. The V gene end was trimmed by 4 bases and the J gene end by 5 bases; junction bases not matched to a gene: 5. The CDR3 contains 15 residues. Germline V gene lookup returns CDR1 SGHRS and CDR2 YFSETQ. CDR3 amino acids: CASSKGLAGVETQYF. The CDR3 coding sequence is TGCGCCAGCAGCAAAGGACTAGCGGGAGTGGAGACCCAGTACTTC.

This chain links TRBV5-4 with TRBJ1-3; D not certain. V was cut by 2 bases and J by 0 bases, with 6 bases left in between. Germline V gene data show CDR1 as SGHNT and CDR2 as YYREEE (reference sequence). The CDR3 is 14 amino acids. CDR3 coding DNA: TGTGCCAGCAGCTTCTCAGGCTCTGGAAACACCATATATTTT. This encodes CASSFSGSGNTIYF. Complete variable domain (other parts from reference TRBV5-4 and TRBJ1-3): ETGVTQSPTHLIKTRGQQVTLRCSSQSGHNTVSWYQQALGQGPQFIFQYYREEENGRGNFPPRFSGLQFPNYSSELNVNALELDDSALYLCASSFSGSGNTIYFGEGSWLTVV.

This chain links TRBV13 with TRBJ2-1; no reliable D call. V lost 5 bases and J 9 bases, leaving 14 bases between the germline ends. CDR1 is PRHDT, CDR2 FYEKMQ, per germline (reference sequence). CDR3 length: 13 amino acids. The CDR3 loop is CASSPLEPGEQFF. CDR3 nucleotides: TGTGCCAGCAGCCCTTTGGAGCCTGGTGAGCAGTTCTTC.

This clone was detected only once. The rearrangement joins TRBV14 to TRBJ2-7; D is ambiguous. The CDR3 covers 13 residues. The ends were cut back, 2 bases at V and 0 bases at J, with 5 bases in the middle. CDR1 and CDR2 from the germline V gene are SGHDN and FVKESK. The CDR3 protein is CASSQYSSYEQYF. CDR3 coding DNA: TGTGCCAGCAGCCAATACAGCTCCTACGAGCAGTACTTC.

The CDR3 nucleotides are TGTGCCAGCAGTTACCCCCTAGCGGGAGGTTCCTACGAGCAGTACTTC. Its translation: CASSYPLAGGSYEQYF. The V call is TRBV6-5, the J call TRBJ2-7, with TRBD2 matching over 11 bases. The CDR3 extends over 16 amino acids. CDR1 MNHEY and CDR2 SVGAGI come from the germline V gene. After removal of 2 bases from V and 1 base from J, the junction contained 4 bases not matched to a gene.

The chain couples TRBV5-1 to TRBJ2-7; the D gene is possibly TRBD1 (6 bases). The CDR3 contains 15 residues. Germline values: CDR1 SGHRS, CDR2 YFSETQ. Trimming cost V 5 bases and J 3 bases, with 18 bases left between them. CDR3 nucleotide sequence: TGCGCCAGCAGGACTTACCCCGGGACACTCTACGAGCAGTACTTC. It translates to CASRTYPGTLYEQYF.

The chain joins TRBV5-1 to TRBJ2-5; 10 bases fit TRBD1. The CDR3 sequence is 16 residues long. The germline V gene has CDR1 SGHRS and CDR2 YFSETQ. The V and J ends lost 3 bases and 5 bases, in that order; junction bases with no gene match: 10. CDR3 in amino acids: CASSSRGTGEGETQYF. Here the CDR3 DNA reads TGCGCCAGCAGCTCGCGCGGGACAGGGGAGGGCGAGACCCAGTACTTC. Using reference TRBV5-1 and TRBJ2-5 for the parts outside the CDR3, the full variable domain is KAGVTQTPRYLIKTRGQQVTLSCSPISGHRSVSWYQQTPGQGLQFLFEYFSETQRNKGNFPGRFSGRQFSNSRSEMNVSTLELGDSALYLCASSSRGTGEGETQYFGPGTRLLVL.

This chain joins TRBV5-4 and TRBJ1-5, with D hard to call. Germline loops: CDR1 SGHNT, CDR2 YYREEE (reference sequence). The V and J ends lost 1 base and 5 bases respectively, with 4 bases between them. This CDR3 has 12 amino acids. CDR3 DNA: TGTGCCAGCAGCTTGCCAGATCAGCCCCAGCATTTT. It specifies CASSLPDQPQHF.

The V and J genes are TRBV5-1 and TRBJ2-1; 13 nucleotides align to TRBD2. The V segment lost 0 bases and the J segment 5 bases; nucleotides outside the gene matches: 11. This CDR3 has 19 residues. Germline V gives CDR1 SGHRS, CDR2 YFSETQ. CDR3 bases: TGCGCCAGCAGCTTGGCCTCGGGGACTAGCGGGGCTGGACACAATGAGCAGTTCTTC. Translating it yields CASSLASGTSGAGHNEQFF.

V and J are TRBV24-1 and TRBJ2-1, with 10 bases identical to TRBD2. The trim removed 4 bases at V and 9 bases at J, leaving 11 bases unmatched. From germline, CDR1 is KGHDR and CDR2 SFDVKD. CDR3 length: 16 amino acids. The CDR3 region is CATSDQSGRGGSEQFF. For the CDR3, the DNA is TGTGCCACCAGTGACCAAAGCGGGAGGGGCGGCAGTGAGCAGTTCTTC.

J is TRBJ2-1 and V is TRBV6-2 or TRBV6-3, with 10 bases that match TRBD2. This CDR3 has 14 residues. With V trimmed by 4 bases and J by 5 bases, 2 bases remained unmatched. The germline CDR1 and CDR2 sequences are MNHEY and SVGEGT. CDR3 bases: TGTGCCAGCAGTTCAGCGGGAGGGCACAATGAGCAGTTCTTC. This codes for CASSSAGGHNEQFF.

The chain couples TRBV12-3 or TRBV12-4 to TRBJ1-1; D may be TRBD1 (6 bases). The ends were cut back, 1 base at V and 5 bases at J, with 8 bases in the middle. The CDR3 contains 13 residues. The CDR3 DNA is TGTGCCAGCAGTTTAGAGGGGGAAACTGAAGCTTTCTTT. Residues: CASSLEGETEAFF.

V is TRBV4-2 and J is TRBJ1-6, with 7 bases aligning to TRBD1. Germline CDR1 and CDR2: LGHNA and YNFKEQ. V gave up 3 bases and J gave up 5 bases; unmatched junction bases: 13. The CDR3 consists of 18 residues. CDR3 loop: CASSQILGQIINNSPLHF. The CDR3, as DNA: TGTGCCAGCAGCCAGATTTTGGGACAGATCATTAATAATTCACCCCTCCACTTT.

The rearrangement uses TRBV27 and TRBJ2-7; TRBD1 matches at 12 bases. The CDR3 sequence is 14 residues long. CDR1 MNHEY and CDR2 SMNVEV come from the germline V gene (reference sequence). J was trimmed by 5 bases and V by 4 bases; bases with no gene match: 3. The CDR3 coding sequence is TGTGCCAGCAGTTCGGGGACAGGGGGCCACGAGCAGTACTTC. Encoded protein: CASSSGTGGHEQYF.